The 7 T cell receptor beta chains below come from one sample, sequenced in a study of T cell repertoires in cytomegalovirus infection. TCRdb redid the calling of the reads with MiXCR, one entry per CDR3 protein. This table holds about 700,000 distinct CDR3 sequences, 30% to 40% found once. These receptors have no identified antigens. Here the sequenced sample was cultured PBMCs, taken from culture after CMV antigen stimulation. The receptors shown here come from a human donor in good health (CMV status not recorded). Some clones in this sample may be carry-over from other donors' samples.

This rearrangement joins TRBV12-3 or TRBV12-4 to TRBJ2-7, with D tentatively TRBD2 (5 bases). Trimming took off 7 bases at V and 0 bases at J, with 13 bases between the two ends. CDR3 size: 14 residues. CDR3 sequence reads: CASTRLGGSYEQYF. CDR3 nucleotide sequence: TGTGCCAGCACGCGGCTCGGAGGCTCCTACGAGCAGTACTTC.

V and J are TRBV5-1 and TRBJ2-1, with no clear D. The CDR3 is made up of 14 amino acids. V lost 0 bases and J lost 13, with 17 bases in between. Germline assignment: CDR1 SGHRS and CDR2 YFSETQ. Here the CDR3 DNA reads TGCGCCAGCAGCTTGGCCGTTAGTCCCGCTAGTCAGTTCTTC. Translated, it gives CASSLAVSPASQFF.

V gene TRBV7-2 combines with J gene TRBJ2-2; TRBD1 aligns across 8 bases. V lost 4 bases, J lost 4 bases, and 5 bases stayed unmatched. This CDR3 has 15 amino acids. Germline CDR1 and CDR2: SGHTA and FQGNSA. The CDR3 DNA sequence: TGTGCCAGCAGCTACGACAGGGGTGGCACCGGGGAGCTGTTTTTT. Translation: CASSYDRGGTGELFF. The variable domain in full, with the rest retrieved from reference TRBV7-2 and TRBJ2-2, is GAGVSQSPSNKVTEKGKDVELRCDPISGHTALYWYRQSLGQGLEFLIYFQGNSAPDKSGLPSDRFSAERTGGSVSTLTIQRTQQEDSAVYLCASSYDRGGTGELFFGEGSRLTVL.

The rearrangement uses TRBV7-8 and TRBJ2-3; 8 bases line up with TRBD1. The CDR3 covers 16 residues. V trimming: 2 bases; J trimming: 3 bases; junction bases outside the gene matches: 7. Germline-derived CDR1 and CDR2 are SGHVS and FQNEAQ. This CDR3 reads CASSLPRQGRTDTQYF. In nucleotides, the CDR3 is TGTGCCAGCAGCTTACCCCGACAGGGGCGGACAGATACGCAGTATTTT.

This clonotype occurred a few times. This chain links TRBV6-1 with TRBJ2-3; D is perhaps TRBD2 (6 bases). This CDR3 is built from 14 residues. Germline CDR1 MNHNS, CDR2 SASEGT. V lost 8 bases and J 2 bases, leaving 14 bases between the germline ends. The CDR3 DNA is TGTGCCAGCGTCGCCGGGGGAGACACAGATACGCAGTATTTT. Residues: CASVAGGDTDTQYF.

The V call is TRBV28, the J call TRBJ1-3, with D unresolved. V gave up 6 bases and J gave up 2 bases, with 8 bases separating them. This CDR3 contains 13 residues. Germline V gives CDR1 MDHEN, CDR2 SYDVKM. CDR3 nucleotide sequence: TGTGCCAGCAGCGGAATGACTGGAAACACCATATATTTT. Translation: CASSGMTGNTIYF.

The chain combines TRBV7-2 with TRBJ2-3, with 13 bases identical to TRBD2. Germline CDR1 SGHTA, CDR2 FQGNSA. With 5 bases clipped from V and 4 bases from J, the junction kept 9 bases outside the gene matches. The CDR3 has 17 amino acids. CDR3 sequence (DNA): TGTGCCAGCAGCCCCGGACTAGCGGGAGTAGGATCAGATACGCAGTATTTT. Its translation is CASSPGLAGVGSDTQYF.